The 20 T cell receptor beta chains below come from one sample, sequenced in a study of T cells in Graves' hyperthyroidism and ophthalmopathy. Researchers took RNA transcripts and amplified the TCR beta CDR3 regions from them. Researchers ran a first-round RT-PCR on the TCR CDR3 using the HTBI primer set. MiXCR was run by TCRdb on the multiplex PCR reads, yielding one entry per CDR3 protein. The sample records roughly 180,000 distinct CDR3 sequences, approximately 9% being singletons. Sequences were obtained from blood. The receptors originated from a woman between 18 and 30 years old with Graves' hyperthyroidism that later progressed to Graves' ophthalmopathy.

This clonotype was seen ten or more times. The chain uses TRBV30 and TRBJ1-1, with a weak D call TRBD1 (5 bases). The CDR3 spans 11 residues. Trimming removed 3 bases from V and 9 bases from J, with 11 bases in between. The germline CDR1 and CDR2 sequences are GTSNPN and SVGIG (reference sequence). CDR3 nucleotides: TGTGCCTGGAGGACAGCGATACAAGCTTTCTTT. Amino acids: CAWRTAIQAFF. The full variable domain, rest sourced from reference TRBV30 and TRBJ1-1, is SQTIHQWPATLVQPVGSPLSLECTVEGTSNPNLYWYRQAAGRGLQLLFYSVGIGQISSEVPQNLSASRPQDRQFILSSKKLLLSDSGFYLCAWRTAIQAFFGQGTRLTVV.

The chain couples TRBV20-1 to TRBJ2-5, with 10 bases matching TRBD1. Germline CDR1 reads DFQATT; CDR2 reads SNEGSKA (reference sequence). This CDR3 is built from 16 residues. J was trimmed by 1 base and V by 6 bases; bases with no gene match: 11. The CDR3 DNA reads TGCAGTGCCACTTGGGACAGGGGTTCATCCCAAGAGACCCAGTACTTC. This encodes CSATWDRGSSQETQYF.

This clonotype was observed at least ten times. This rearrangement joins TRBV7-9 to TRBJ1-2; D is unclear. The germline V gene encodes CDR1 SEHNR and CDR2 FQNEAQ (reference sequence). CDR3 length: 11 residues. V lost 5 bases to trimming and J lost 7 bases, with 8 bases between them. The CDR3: CASSSELGYTF. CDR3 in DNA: TGTGCCAGCAGCAGCGAGCTTGGCTACACCTTC.

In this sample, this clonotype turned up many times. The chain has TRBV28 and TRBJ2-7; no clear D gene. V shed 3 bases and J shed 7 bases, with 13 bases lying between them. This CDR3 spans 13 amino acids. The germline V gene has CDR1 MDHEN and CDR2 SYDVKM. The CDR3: CASSFSKLGEQYF. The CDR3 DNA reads TGTGCCAGCAGTTTCTCGAAACTGGGAGAGCAGTACTTC.

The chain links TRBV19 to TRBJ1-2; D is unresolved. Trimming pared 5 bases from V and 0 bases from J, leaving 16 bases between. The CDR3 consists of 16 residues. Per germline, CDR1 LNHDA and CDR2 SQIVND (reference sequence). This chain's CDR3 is CASSGRQAAANYGYTF. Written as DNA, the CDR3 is TGTGCCAGTAGTGGCCGTCAAGCAGCCGCTAACTATGGCTACACCTTC.

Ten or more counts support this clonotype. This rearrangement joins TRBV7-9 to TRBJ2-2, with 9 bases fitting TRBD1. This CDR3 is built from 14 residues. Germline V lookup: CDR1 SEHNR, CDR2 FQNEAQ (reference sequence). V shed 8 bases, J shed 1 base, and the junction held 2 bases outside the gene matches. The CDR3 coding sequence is TGTGCCAGCTTGACAGGGGGGAACACCGGGGAGCTGTTTTTT. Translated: CASLTGGNTGELFF. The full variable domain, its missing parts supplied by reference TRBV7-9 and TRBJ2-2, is DTGVSQNPRHKITKRGQNVTFRCDPISEHNRLYWYRQTLGQGPEFLTYFQNEAQLEKSRLLSDRFSAERPKGSFSTLEIQRTEQGDSAMYLCASLTGGNTGELFFGEGSRLTVL.

The DNA of the CDR3 is TGTGCCAGCATGGACGACACCGGGGAGCTGTTTTTT. Encoded protein: CASMDDTGELFF. The chain is built from TRBV5-8 and TRBJ2-2; D unresolved. Trimming removed 6 bases from V and 3 bases from J, with 6 bases in between. Germline V gene lookup returns CDR1 SGHTS and CDR2 YDEGEE. The CDR3 contains 12 residues. Full variable domain (missing parts from reference TRBV5-8 and TRBJ2-2): EAGVTQSPTHLIKTRGQQATLRCSPISGHTSVYWYQQALGLGLQFLLWYDEGEERNRGNFPPRFSGRQFPNYSSELNVNALELEDSALYLCASMDDTGELFFGEGSRLTVL.

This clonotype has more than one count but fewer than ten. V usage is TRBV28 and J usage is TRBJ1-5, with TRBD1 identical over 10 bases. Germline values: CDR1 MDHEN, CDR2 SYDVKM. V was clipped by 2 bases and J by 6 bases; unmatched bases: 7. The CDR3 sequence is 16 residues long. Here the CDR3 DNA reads TGTGCCAGCAGTTTAGGGCCGGGACAGGGGTTTCAGCCCCAGCATTTT. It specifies CASSLGPGQGFQPQHF.

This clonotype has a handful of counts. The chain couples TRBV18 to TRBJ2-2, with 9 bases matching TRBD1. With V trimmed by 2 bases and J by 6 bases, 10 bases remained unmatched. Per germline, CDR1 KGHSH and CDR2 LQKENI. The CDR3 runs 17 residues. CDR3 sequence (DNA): TGTGCCAGCTCACCATTTAAGGACAGGGGCCGCGCCGGGGAGCTGTTTTTT. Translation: CASSPFKDRGRAGELFF.

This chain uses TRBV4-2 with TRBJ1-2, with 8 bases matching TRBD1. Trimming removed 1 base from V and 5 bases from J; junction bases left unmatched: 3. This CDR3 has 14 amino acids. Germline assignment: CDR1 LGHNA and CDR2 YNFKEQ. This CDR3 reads CASSQATGGYGYTF. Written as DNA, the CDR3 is TGTGCCAGCAGCCAAGCTACAGGGGGTTATGGCTACACCTTC.

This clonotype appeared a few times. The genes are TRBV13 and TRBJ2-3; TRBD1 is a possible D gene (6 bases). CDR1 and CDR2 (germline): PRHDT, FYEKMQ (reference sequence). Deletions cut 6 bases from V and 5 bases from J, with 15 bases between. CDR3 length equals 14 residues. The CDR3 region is CASRNLTGKDTQYF. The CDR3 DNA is TGTGCCAGCAGGAACCTAACAGGGAAAGATACGCAGTATTTT.

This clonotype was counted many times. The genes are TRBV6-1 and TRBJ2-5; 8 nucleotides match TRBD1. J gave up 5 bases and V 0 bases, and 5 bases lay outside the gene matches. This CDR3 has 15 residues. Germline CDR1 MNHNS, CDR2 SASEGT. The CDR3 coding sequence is TGTGCCAGCAGTGAAGCTGGGCAGGGGGCCGAGACCCAGTACTTC. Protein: CASSEAGQGAETQYF.

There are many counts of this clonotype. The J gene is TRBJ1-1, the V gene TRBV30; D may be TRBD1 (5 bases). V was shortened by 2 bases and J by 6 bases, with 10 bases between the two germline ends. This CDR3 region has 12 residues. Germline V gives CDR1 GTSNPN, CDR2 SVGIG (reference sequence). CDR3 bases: TGTGCCTGGAGTCCTACAGGCCCTGAAGCTTTCTTT. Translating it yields CAWSPTGPEAFF.

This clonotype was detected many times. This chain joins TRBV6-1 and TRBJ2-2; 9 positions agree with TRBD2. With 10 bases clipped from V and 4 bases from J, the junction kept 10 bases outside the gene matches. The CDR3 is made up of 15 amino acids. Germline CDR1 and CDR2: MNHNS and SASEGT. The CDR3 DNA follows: TGTGCCACACGGGCCAGCGGGGGGATCACCGGGGAGCTGTTTTTT. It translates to CATRASGGITGELFF.

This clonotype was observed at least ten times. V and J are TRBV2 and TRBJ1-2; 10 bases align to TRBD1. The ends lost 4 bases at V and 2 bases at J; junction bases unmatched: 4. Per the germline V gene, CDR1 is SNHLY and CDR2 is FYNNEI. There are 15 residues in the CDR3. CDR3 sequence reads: CASSAPGQGNYGYTF. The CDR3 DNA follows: TGTGCCAGCAGTGCGCCGGGACAGGGGAACTATGGCTACACCTTC.

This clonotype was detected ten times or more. The CDR3: CASSQVAGAGLEQYF. The CDR3 DNA is TGCGCCAGCAGCCAAGTCGCAGGGGCCGGCTTGGAGCAGTACTTC. The gene calls are TRBV4-1 and TRBJ2-7, with a possible D match to TRBD1 (6 bases). CDR1 and CDR2 from the germline V gene are MGHRA and YSYEKL. Trimming removed 1 base at V and 7 bases at J, with 17 bases between. The CDR3 consists of 15 residues.

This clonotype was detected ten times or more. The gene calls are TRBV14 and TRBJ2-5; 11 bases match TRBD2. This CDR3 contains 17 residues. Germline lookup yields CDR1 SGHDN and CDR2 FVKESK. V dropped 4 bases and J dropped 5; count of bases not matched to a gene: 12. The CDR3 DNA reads TGTGCCAGCAGCCCTCTGGGACTAGCGGAACTACACGAGACCCAGTACTTC. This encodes CASSPLGLAELHETQYF. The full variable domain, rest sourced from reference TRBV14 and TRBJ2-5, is EAGVTQFPSHSVIEKGQTVTLRCDPISGHDNLYWYRRVMGKEIKFLLHFVKESKQDESGMPNNRFLAERTGGTYSTLKVQPAELEDSGVYFCASSPLGLAELHETQYFGPGTRLLVL.

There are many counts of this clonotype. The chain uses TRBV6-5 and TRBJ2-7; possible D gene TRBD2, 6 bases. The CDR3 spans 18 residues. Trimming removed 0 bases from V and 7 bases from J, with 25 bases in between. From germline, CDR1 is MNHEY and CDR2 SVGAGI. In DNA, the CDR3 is TGTGCCAGCAGTTACTCTTTCGGGACCGAGTACAGCCGGGGGGAGCAGTACTTC. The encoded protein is CASSYSFGTEYSRGEQYF.

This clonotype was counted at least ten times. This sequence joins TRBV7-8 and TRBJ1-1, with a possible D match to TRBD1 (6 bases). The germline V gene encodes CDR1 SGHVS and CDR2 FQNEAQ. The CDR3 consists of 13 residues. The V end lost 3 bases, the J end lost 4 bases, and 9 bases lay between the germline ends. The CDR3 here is CASSLGASTEAFF. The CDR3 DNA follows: TGTGCCAGCAGCTTGGGGGCATCCACTGAAGCTTTCTTT.

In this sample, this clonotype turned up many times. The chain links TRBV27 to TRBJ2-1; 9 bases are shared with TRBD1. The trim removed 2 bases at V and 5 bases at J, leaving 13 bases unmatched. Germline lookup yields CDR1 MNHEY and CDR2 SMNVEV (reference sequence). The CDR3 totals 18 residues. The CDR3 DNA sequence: TGTGCCAGCAGTTTACGGAGCTTCACGGACAGGGGCGACAATGAGCAGTTCTTC. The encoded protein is CASSLRSFTDRGDNEQFF.